This entry features one T cell receptor (beta chain) sequence. Antigen unknown. These data originate in a study of T cell responses to AZD1222 COVID-19 vaccine. Regarding the study as a whole: Sampling that yielded the repertoires occurred only after the peak T cell response. Clonal diversity may have been underestimated in mostly white British donors.

Assay used: immunoSEQ multiplex PCR; TCRdb lists only in-frame clones, some missing. The sample includes 89,000 or so clones, approximately 86% of them seen just once. Germline trimming cut 1 base from V and 11 bases from J; bases unmatched to any gene: 6. CDR1 and CDR2 (germline): LGHDT, YNNKEL (reference sequence). This CDR3 contains 15 residues. The chain couples TRBV3-1 (or the pseudogene TRBV3-2) to TRBJ2-1; 12 positions agree with TRBD2. The source is an adult in good health. The source was peripheral blood, collected on day 0 of AZD1222 vaccination. The DNA for the CDR3 is TGTGCCAGCAGCCAAGCACTAGCGGGAGGAGCAAAGCAGTTCTTC. Translating gives CASSQALAGGAKQFF.